This T cell receptor beta chain stems from a study of blood T cell repertoires in COVID-19. Study-wide background: Nucleic acid was either cDNA or gDNA, and it came from T cells, B-cell-depleted T cells, or PBMCs.

The protocol was immunoSEQ multiplex PCR, while the TCRdb copy is restricted to in-frame clones and leaves out a portion. The sample yields 200,000 to 250,000 clones, approximately 82% seen once. Enrolled through a virtual design, the participants were between 18 and 89 years of age and came from some 25 US areas. Cohort placement rested on clinical history that participants reported themselves. This receptor was obtained from a middle-aged man who had recovered from COVID-19. Sequenced: PBMCs or T cells enriched from blood (not recorded which).

The CDR3 DNA sequence: TGTGCCAGCAGTTTTCCGGGACAAATAGAAAAACTGTTTTTT. It is translated as CASSFPGQIEKLFF. The chain carries TRBV28 and TRBJ1-4; D might be TRBD1 (6 bases). The CDR3 covers 14 residues. V lost 3 bases and J lost 8, with 13 bases in between. CDR1 and CDR2 (germline): MDHEN, SYDVKM.